The 27 T cell receptor beta chains given below trace back to one sample, sequenced in a study of control samples from healthy donors and cancer patients (TCRdb year 2020). The library was built by means of the immunoSEQ multiplex PCR assay. TCRdb holds this immuneACCESS table with in-frame rearrangements only. Some clones are missing; in checked studies, unresolved V genes explain under half, and the rest has no known cause. The sample has around 82,000 clones on record, 87% of them singletons. The ten biggest clones cover 20% of the sample. Input material: blood. These receptors all come from a man over 45 in good health.

V usage is TRBV7-6 and J usage is TRBJ2-5, with D perhaps matching TRBD2 (6 bases). V dropped 4 bases and J dropped 4 bases, with 16 bases sitting between them. The CDR3 extends over 15 amino acids. CDR1 is SGHVS, CDR2 FNYEAQ, per germline. CDR3 amino acids: CASSSFPGVTETQYF. In DNA, the CDR3 is TGTGCCAGCAGCTCCTTTCCGGGGGTGACAGAGACCCAGTACTTC. The full variable domain, completed using reference TRBV7-6 and TRBJ2-5, is GAGVSQSPRYKVTKRGQDVALRCDPISGHVSLYWYRQALGQGPEFLTYFNYEAQQDKSGLPNDRFSAERPEGSISTLTIQRTEQRDSAMYRCASSSFPGVTETQYFGPGTRLLVL.

The rearrangement joins TRBV4-1 to TRBJ2-7; 11 bases line up with TRBD2. The CDR3 runs 15 residues. Germline loops: CDR1 MGHRA, CDR2 YSYEKL. V lost 5 bases, J lost 3 bases, and 6 bases stayed unmatched. CDR3 DNA: TGCGCCAGCAGCGTGGGACTAGCGGAGCTCTACGAGCAGTACTTC. Translating it yields CASSVGLAELYEQYF.

V and J are TRBV7-6 and TRBJ2-7; D gene ambiguous. Germline-derived CDR1 and CDR2 are SGHVS and FNYEAQ. V shed 0 bases and J shed 4 bases, with 13 bases lying between them. The CDR3 has 15 residues. The CDR3 protein is CASSLAGIPGYEQYF. As DNA, the CDR3 is TGTGCCAGCAGCTTAGCGGGGATACCCGGATACGAGCAGTACTTC.

The rearrangement joins TRBV7-2 to TRBJ2-3; D is perhaps TRBD1 (5 bases). This CDR3 has 13 amino acids. V gave up 3 bases and J gave up 4 bases, with 8 bases separating them. In germline, CDR1 is SGHTA, CDR2 FQGNSA. In DNA, the CDR3 is TGTGCCAGCAGCTTCGGCAGGGCAGATACGCAGTATTTT. Residues: CASSFGRADTQYF.

V gene TRBV24-1 combines with J gene TRBJ1-1, with 7 bases aligning to TRBD1. CDR1 KGHDR and CDR2 SFDVKD come from the germline V gene. The CDR3 totals 15 residues. Trimming took 4 bases from V and 9 from J; bases not matched to a gene: 13. This chain's CDR3 is CATSETGTAFPKAFF. The CDR3 DNA reads TGTGCCACCAGTGAGACTGGGACAGCTTTCCCCAAAGCTTTCTTT.

This sequence joins TRBV27 and TRBJ1-5; D is unclear. This CDR3 has 11 residues. Germline-derived CDR1 and CDR2 are MNHEY and SMNVEV (reference sequence). V was trimmed by 1 base and J by 8 bases, leaving 3 bases between them. The CDR3 sequence: CASSLLKPQHF. The CDR3 coding sequence is TGTGCCAGCAGTTTATTGAAGCCCCAGCATTTT.

The genes are TRBV18 and TRBJ1-1; D ambiguous. Trimming took 4 bases from V and 7 from J, leaving 13 bases between them. The CDR3 covers 13 residues. Per germline, CDR1 KGHSH and CDR2 LQKENI. The CDR3 DNA follows: TGTGCCAGCTCACGCAACCGGGAGGATGAAGCTTTCTTT. Its protein is CASSRNREDEAFF.

The chain carries TRBV5-1 and TRBJ2-5, with D perhaps TRBD1 (5 bases). CDR1 and CDR2 from the germline V gene are SGHRS and YFSETQ. The CDR3 sequence is 14 residues long. V shed 0 bases and J shed 2 bases, with 8 bases lying between them. CDR3 residues: CASSLGGPQETQYF. The CDR3 DNA follows: TGCGCCAGCAGCTTGGGGGGCCCTCAAGAGACCCAGTACTTC. Looking up the rest from reference TRBV5-1 and TRBJ2-5 gives the full variable domain: KAGVTQTPRYLIKTRGQQVTLSCSPISGHRSVSWYQQTPGQGLQFLFEYFSETQRNKGNFPGRFSGRQFSNSRSEMNVSTLELGDSALYLCASSLGGPQETQYFGPGTRLLVL.

This chain connects TRBV19 to TRBJ2-1; 8 nucleotides align to TRBD2. CDR3 length: 13 residues. Germline V gene sequence: CDR1 LNHDA, CDR2 SQIVND (reference sequence). Unmatched junction bases numbered 4, after V lost 6 bases and J lost 6 bases. The CDR3 DNA sequence: TGTGCCAGTAGCTCGGGAGGGCCCAATGAGCAGTTCTTC. It specifies CASSSGGPNEQFF.

The chain recombines TRBV30 with TRBJ1-2, with D possibly TRBD1 on 6 matching bases. The germline V and J ends were trimmed by 7 bases and 2 bases, with 14 bases remaining between them. The germline CDR1 and CDR2 sequences are GTSNPN and SVGIG (reference sequence). There are 13 residues in the CDR3. The CDR3 spells CALFPGANYGYTF. The CDR3 coding sequence is TGTGCCTTATTCCCAGGGGCCAACTATGGCTACACCTTC. Combining the CDR3 with reference TRBV30 and TRBJ1-2 gives the whole variable domain SQTIHQWPATLVQPVGSPLSLECTVEGTSNPNLYWYRQAAGRGLQLLFYSVGIGQISSEVPQNLSASRPQDRQFILSSKKLLLSDSGFYLCALFPGANYGYTFGSGTRLTVV.

This rearrangement joins TRBV27 to TRBJ2-6; perhaps D is TRBD1 or TRBD2 (5 bases each). Per the germline V gene, CDR1 is MNHEY and CDR2 is SMNVEV (reference sequence). Trimming removed 7 bases from V and 4 bases from J, with 11 bases in between. The CDR3 consists of 14 residues. This chain's CDR3 is CASKEGPGANVLTF. The CDR3 DNA reads TGTGCCAGCAAAGAGGGGCCCGGGGCCAACGTCCTGACTTTC.

The rearrangement links TRBV4-2 to TRBJ2-1; D remains ambiguous. Germline V CDR1 and CDR2: LGHNA, YNFKEQ. CDR3 length: 13 residues. The V gene lost 4 bases and the J gene lost 4 bases, with 8 bases spanning the gap. Here the CDR3 DNA reads TGTGCCAGCAGCCTAAGACCTTACAATGAGCAGTTCTTC. It yields the protein CASSLRPYNEQFF.

The chain carries TRBV6-2 or TRBV6-3 and TRBJ1-1; the match to TRBD1 covers 11 bases. V was clipped by 3 bases and J by 3 bases; unmatched bases: 6. CDR1 and CDR2 from the germline V gene are MNHEY and SVGEGT. CDR3 size: 16 residues. The CDR3: CASSYPRDRGYTEAFF. The CDR3 region has the DNA TGTGCCAGCAGTTATCCCAGGGACAGGGGGTACACTGAAGCTTTCTTT.

The chain links TRBV6-2 or TRBV6-3 to TRBJ2-3, with TRBD2 identical over 11 bases. J lost 11 bases, V lost 5 bases, and 12 bases had no gene match. Germline V gene sequence: CDR1 MNHEY, CDR2 SVGEGT. CDR3 size: 15 residues. As DNA, the CDR3 is TGTGCCAGCAGTCTCTCCGGGACTAGCGGCGAATTGCAGTATTTT. Its protein is CASSLSGTSGELQYF.

This chain connects TRBV2 to TRBJ1-5; TRBD1 aligns across 7 bases. Germline V gives CDR1 SNHLY, CDR2 FYNNEI. The junction had 12 bases not matched to a gene; V was cut back by 6 bases and J by 7 bases. CDR3 length: 15 residues. The CDR3, as DNA: TGTGCCAGCAGCGCGACAGGGTCGCCCTGGCAGCCCCAGCATTTT. It translates to CASSATGSPWQPQHF.

This rearrangement joins TRBV25-1 to TRBJ2-1; 8 nucleotides line up with TRBD2. CDR1 and CDR2 from the germline V gene are MGHDK and SYGVNS. The junction had 8 bases not matched to a gene; V was cut back by 4 bases and J by 3 bases. The CDR3 totals 16 residues. The CDR3 DNA reads TGTGCCAGCAGTGGGGGTGGTAGCGGGGTCTACAATGAGCAGTTCTTC. It encodes CASSGGGSGVYNEQFF.

V gene TRBV5-1 combines with J gene TRBJ1-1; tentative D call: TRBD1 (5 bases). V gave up 4 bases and J gave up 11 bases, with 15 bases separating them. Per germline, CDR1 SGHRS and CDR2 YFSETQ. The CDR3 extends over 12 amino acids. In DNA, the CDR3 is TGCGCCAGCAGCATTCCGGGGGACTTGGCTTTCTTT. Translation gives CASSIPGDLAFF.

The genes are TRBV10-1 and TRBJ1-1; TRBD1 might be the D (5 bases). In germline, CDR1 is WNHNN, CDR2 SYGVQD (reference sequence). Trimming stripped 3 bases from V and 3 bases from J, with 8 bases between. The CDR3 is 13 amino acids. CDR3 coding DNA: TGCGCCAGCAGTGATACGGGGGACACTGAAGCTTTCTTT. Protein sequence: CASSDTGDTEAFF.

The V and J genes are TRBV24-1 and TRBJ2-3; TRBD2 matches at 7 bases. This CDR3 contains 15 residues. The V gene end was trimmed by 2 bases and the J gene end by 4 bases; junction bases not matched to a gene: 5. CDR1 is KGHDR and CDR2 is SFDVKD in the germline V gene. CDR3 protein: CATSDSGGRPDTQYF. The CDR3 DNA reads as TGTGCCACCAGTGATTCGGGGGGACGGCCAGATACGCAGTATTTT.

The V call is TRBV25-1, the J call TRBJ1-2; 9 bases align to TRBD1. The V segment lost 5 bases and the J segment 8 bases; nucleotides outside the gene matches: 12. This CDR3 comprises 15 residues. The germline V gene has CDR1 MGHDK and CDR2 SYGVNS. The DNA of the CDR3 is TGTGCCAGCAGTCAACCTGGGACAGGGAGAGAGGGCTACACCTTC. It specifies CASSQPGTGREGYTF.

V gene TRBV29-1 combines with J gene TRBJ1-1; D perhaps matches TRBD1 (6 bases). Germline V gene data show CDR1 as SQVTM and CDR2 as ANQGSEA. Trimming shortened V by 5 bases and J by 5 bases, and 9 bases separated the two germline ends. There are 11 residues in the CDR3. The CDR3 reads CSVPRGTEAFF. The DNA for the CDR3 is TGCAGCGTTCCCAGGGGTACTGAAGCTTTCTTT.

The chain combines TRBV30 with TRBJ2-5; 7 bases match TRBD1. V shed 2 bases and J 0 bases; nucleotides not matched to a gene: 3. The germline CDR1 and CDR2 sequences are GTSNPN and SVGIG (reference sequence). The CDR3 extends over 14 amino acids. CDR3 protein: CAWSTDRDQETQYF. CDR3 bases: TGTGCCTGGAGTACCGACAGGGACCAAGAGACCCAGTACTTC.

V is TRBV2 and J is TRBJ1-5, with 9 bases matching TRBD1. V gave up 10 bases and J gave up 1 base; unmatched junction bases: 20. Germline CDR1 and CDR2: SNHLY and FYNNEI. This CDR3 region has 19 residues. The CDR3 region has the DNA TGTGCCACCCAAGGAGGGACAGGGCTAAGCATGGGCAGCAATCAGCCCCAGCATTTT. Its protein product is CATQGGTGLSMGSNQPQHF.

The chain has TRBV30 and TRBJ1-5, with D perhaps TRBD1 (6 bases). Germline V CDR1 and CDR2: GTSNPN, SVGIG (reference sequence). CDR3 length: 15 residues. V was trimmed by 0 bases and J by 4 bases, leaving 13 bases between them. The CDR3 DNA is TGTGCCTGGAGTGTACGAAACAGGGCGAATCAGCCCCAGCATTTT. This codes for CAWSVRNRANQPQHF.

The chain has TRBV7-3 and TRBJ2-2, with 7 bases that match TRBD2. This CDR3 contains 16 residues. Germline values: CDR1 SGHTA, CDR2 FQGTGA. V dropped 1 base and J dropped 1; count of bases not matched to a gene: 3. The CDR3 bases are TGTGCCAGCAGCTTAAGCGAGCGGGGGAACACCGGGGAGCTGTTTTTT. Its protein product is CASSLSERGNTGELFF.

The V and J genes are TRBV19 and TRBJ2-3; no firm D call. Germline V gene sequence: CDR1 LNHDA, CDR2 SQIVND (reference sequence). V was trimmed by 3 bases and J by 5 bases, leaving 6 bases between them. This CDR3 is built from 12 residues. The CDR3 loop reads CASSMNRDTQYF. CDR3 in DNA: TGTGCCAGTAGTATGAATCGAGATACGCAGTATTTT.

CDR3 in DNA: TGTGCCAGCAGCTTACCCGGACTAGCGGGGAGTCGGCGGCAGTACGTC. It specifies CASSLPGLAGSRRQYV. This chain links TRBV7-3 with TRBJ2-7, with TRBD2 identical over 12 bases. This CDR3 comprises 16 residues. The V gene's germline CDR1 is SGHTA and CDR2 FQGTGA. V shed 2 bases and J 9 bases; nucleotides not matched to a gene: 11.